The 5 T cell receptor beta chains listed next were all sequenced from one sample in a study of radiotherapy plus CTLA-4 blockade in lung cancer listed by TCRdb under 2018. The protocol used for the library was the immunoSEQ multiplex PCR assay. Held by TCRdb, this immuneACCESS table contains in-frame sequences only and omits some clones. Under half of the omission traces to an unresolved V gene where checked; the cause of the rest is unknown. The sample data list around 43,000 clones, and about 70% of these were observed just once. The top ten constitute 9.8% of the sample. The specimen comprised peripheral blood, sampled from a patient treated with radiotherapy plus ipilimumab. These receptors were obtained from a human donor with non-small cell lung cancer who had stable disease on radiotherapy plus ipilimumab.

The CDR3 DNA reads as TGTGCCAGCAGCGTAAGGACGGGGTGGGGCTACACCTTC. Translating gives CASSVRTGWGYTF. V usage is TRBV9 and J usage is TRBJ1-2; D uncertain. Germline CDR1 reads SGDLS; CDR2 reads YYNGEE. The CDR3 is 13 amino acids. The V gene lost 1 base and the J gene lost 8 bases, with 12 bases spanning the gap.

This chain uses TRBV6-1 with TRBJ2-2, with TRBD1 as a possible D gene (6 bases). Germline CDR1 MNHNS, CDR2 SASEGT. The CDR3 consists of 15 residues. The ends were cut back, 6 bases at V and 5 bases at J, with 16 bases in the middle. The CDR3 nucleotides read TGTGCCAGCAGGCAGGGGCGTTTGAGGACCGGGGAGCTGTTTTTT. It is translated as CASRQGRLRTGELFF.

This chain links TRBV27 with TRBJ1-5; tentative D call: TRBD1 (5 bases). The CDR3 totals 15 residues. The germline V gene encodes CDR1 MNHEY and CDR2 SMNVEV (reference sequence). The V end was cut by 2 bases, the J end by 4 bases, with 12 bases between. The DNA of the CDR3 is TGTGCCAGCAGTTTAGGGTGGGGGGTGAATCAGCCCCAGCATTTT. This gives the protein CASSLGWGVNQPQHF.

This chain links TRBV5-1 with TRBJ1-1, with D possibly being TRBD1 (6 bases). Germline-derived CDR1 and CDR2 are SGHRS and YFSETQ. This CDR3 is built from 15 residues. The V gene lost 4 bases and the J gene lost 0 bases, with 13 bases spanning the gap. The CDR3 DNA follows: TGCGCCAGCAGCCAATCGACAGGCATGAACACTGAAGCTTTCTTT. It encodes CASSQSTGMNTEAFF.

J is TRBJ2-1 and V is TRBV10-3; 11 bases are shared with TRBD2. Germline-derived CDR1 and CDR2 are ENHRY and SYGVKD. V trimming: 6 bases; J trimming: 10 bases; junction bases outside the gene matches: 8. This CDR3 is built from 14 residues. DNA of the CDR3: TGTGCCATCAGCGAACTAGCGGGGGACCCCGAGCAGTTCTTC. As protein: CAISELAGDPEQFF.